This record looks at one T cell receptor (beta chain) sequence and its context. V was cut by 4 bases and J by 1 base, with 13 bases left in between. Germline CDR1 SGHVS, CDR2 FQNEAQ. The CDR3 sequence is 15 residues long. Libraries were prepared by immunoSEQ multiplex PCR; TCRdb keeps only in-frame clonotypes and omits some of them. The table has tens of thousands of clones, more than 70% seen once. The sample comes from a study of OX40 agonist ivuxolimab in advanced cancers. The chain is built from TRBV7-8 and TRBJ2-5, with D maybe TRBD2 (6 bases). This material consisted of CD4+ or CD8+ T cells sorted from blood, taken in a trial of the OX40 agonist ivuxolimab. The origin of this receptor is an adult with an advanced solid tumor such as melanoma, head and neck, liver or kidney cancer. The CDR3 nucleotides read TGTGCCAGCAGCTCCAACATGGGGGGCCAAGAGACCCAGTACTTC. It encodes CASSSNMGGQETQYF.